This T cell receptor (beta chain) was profiled in a study of shared clonotypes between healthy human individuals. Study context: The plates for each donor numbered three CD4 naive, three CD4 memory, two CD8 naive and one CD8 memory. General study points: Blood was the sole source, and tissue repertoires probably differ.

The material for each subset, its genomic DNA, was split evenly across several immunoSEQ plates. Clones were sequenced by immunoSEQ multiplex PCR, and TCRdb holds only the in-frame ones, with some missing. The sample holds about 1.9 million clones, 80% to 95% seen once. Germline CDR1 is MDHEN and CDR2 is SYDVKM. The ends were cut back, 3 bases at V and 4 bases at J, with 7 bases in the middle. The CDR3 has 12 residues. Regarding this clone: What it binds is not known.

As defined, naive CD8 cells were CD45RO-negative and positively selected for CCR7, with terminally differentiated effector memory CD45RA+ cells excluded. Each donor was a Caucasian adult residing in Nashville, Tennessee. Sequencing was done on a sample of naive CD8+ T cells from PBMCs. This clonotype originated in a young man in good health. Some clones in this sample may be carry-over from other donors' samples. The chain has TRBV28 and TRBJ2-7; D is uncertain. In nucleotides, the CDR3 is TGTGCCAGCAGTTTCCGGAAATACGAGCAGTACTTC. This sequence encodes CASSFRKYEQYF. The full variable domain, its missing parts supplied by reference TRBV28 and TRBJ2-7, is DVKVTQSSRYLVKRTGEKVFLECVQDMDHENMFWYRQDPGLGLRLIYFSYDVKMKEKGDIPEGYSVSREKKERFSLILESASTNQTSMYLCASSFRKYEQYFGPGTRLTVT.